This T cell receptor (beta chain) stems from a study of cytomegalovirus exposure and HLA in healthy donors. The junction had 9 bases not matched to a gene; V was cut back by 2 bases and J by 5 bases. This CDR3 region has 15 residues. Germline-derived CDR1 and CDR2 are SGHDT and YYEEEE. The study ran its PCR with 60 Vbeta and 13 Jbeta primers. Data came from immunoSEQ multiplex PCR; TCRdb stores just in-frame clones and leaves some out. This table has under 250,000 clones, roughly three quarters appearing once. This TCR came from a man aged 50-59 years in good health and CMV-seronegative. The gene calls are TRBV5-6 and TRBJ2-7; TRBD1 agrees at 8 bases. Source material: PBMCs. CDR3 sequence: CASSLPGTGPNEQYF. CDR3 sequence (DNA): TGTGCCAGCAGCTTACCCGGGACAGGCCCTAACGAGCAGTACTTC.